This record concerns one TCR beta chain sequence. Its specificity is not known. Repertoires were generated with immunoSEQ multiplex PCR, while TCRdb's copy carries only in-frame clones and drops some. The sample has fewer than 70,000 clones; more than 65% are singletons. The sample comes from a study of neoadjuvant anti-PD-1 for oral cavity cancer. This CDR3 region has 14 residues. Germline-derived CDR1 and CDR2 are SGHRS and YFSETQ. The V and J ends lost 0 bases and 4 bases, in that order; junction bases with no gene match: 4. Findings and limits, study-wide: Post-nivolumab, blood T cell clonality was significantly elevated in non-responders.

The receptor was derived from a person between 40 and 85 years old with oral cavity squamous cell carcinoma. The V and J genes are TRBV5-1 and TRBJ2-7, with 7 bases that match TRBD1. Specimen: PBMCs, collected before nivolumab (anti-PD-1) treatment. CDR3 sequence reads: CASSLAGQRYEQYF. The CDR3 DNA reads as TGCGCCAGCAGCTTGGCGGGACAGAGGTACGAGCAGTACTTC.